Following are 27 T cell receptor beta chains from one sample sequenced in a study of blood T cell repertoires in COVID-19. Repertoires were generated with immunoSEQ multiplex PCR, while TCRdb's copy carries only in-frame clones and drops some. This table holds under 200,000 clones, over 75% found once. Sequencing was performed on peripheral blood. The receptors were gathered from a man in his 70s with active or convalescent COVID-19.

The rearrangement joins TRBV4-2 to TRBJ1-2; D not certain. The CDR3 spans 15 residues. Germline V gene data show CDR1 as LGHNA and CDR2 as YNFKEQ. The V and J ends lost 0 bases and 0 bases respectively, with 8 bases between them. The CDR3 DNA is TGTGCCAGCAGCCAAGATCGGTTAGCTAACTATGGCTACACCTTC. Encoded protein: CASSQDRLANYGYTF.

This chain links TRBV6-5 with TRBJ2-7, with 7 nucleotides matching TRBD2. The CDR3 length is 13 residues. Germline V gene sequence: CDR1 MNHEY, CDR2 SVGAGI. J lost 2 bases, V lost 6 bases, and 4 bases had no gene match. The CDR3 sequence: CASSPGGTYEQYF. The CDR3 DNA reads TGTGCCAGCAGCCCCGGGGGGACCTACGAGCAGTACTTC.

The V call is TRBV7-2, the J call TRBJ2-7; TRBD1 might be the D (5 bases). CDR3 length: 13 residues. Per the germline V gene, CDR1 is SGHTA and CDR2 is FQGNSA. V dropped 1 base and J dropped 6 bases, with 10 bases sitting between them. The CDR3 nucleotides read TGTGCCAGCAGCTTAGAAGGGGCCCTCGAGCAGTACTTC. It encodes CASSLEGALEQYF.

The chain couples TRBV7-8 to TRBJ1-6, with 7 bases lining up with TRBD1. Germline V CDR1 and CDR2: SGHVS, FQNEAQ. The ends lost 5 bases at V and 7 bases at J; junction bases unmatched: 8. The CDR3 runs to 15 residues. Here the CDR3 DNA reads TGTGCCAGCAGCCAAGACAGGGCGCACAATTCACCCCTCCACTTT. This sequence encodes CASSQDRAHNSPLHF.

This chain uses TRBV4-2 with TRBJ2-3; 13 positions match TRBD2. The CDR3 loop spans 17 amino acids. CDR1 LGHNA and CDR2 YNFKEQ come from the germline V gene. V was pared by 1 base and J by 4 bases, with 5 bases of the junction left unmatched. The CDR3 region is CASSQGLAGGEPDTQYF. CDR3 nucleotides: TGTGCCAGCAGCCAAGGACTAGCGGGGGGAGAACCAGATACGCAGTATTTT.

The chain uses TRBV19 and TRBJ1-2, with D possibly TRBD1 on 6 matching bases. The CDR3 spans 17 residues. Trimming took 4 bases from V and 4 from J, leaving 22 bases between them. CDR1 is LNHDA and CDR2 is SQIVND in the germline V gene (reference sequence). The CDR3 DNA reads as TGTGCCAGTAGTACCCACCCGACGAAGGACAGAAGCTATGGCTACACCTTC. It translates to CASSTHPTKDRSYGYTF.

The V and J genes are TRBV29-1 and TRBJ1-1; tentatively, D is TRBD1 (5 bases). Per germline, CDR1 SQVTM and CDR2 ANQGSEA. V lost 3 bases, J lost 4 bases, and 12 bases lay in between. The CDR3 is made up of 13 amino acids. CDR3 in DNA: TGCAGCGTTGATTATCTGGGGGGCACTGAAGCTTTCTTT. This gives the protein CSVDYLGGTEAFF.

Concerning this clone: The germline gene is not matched at one end of the junction; a read error may be the cause. J is TRBJ2-7 and V is TRBV3-1 (or the pseudogene TRBV3-2); 9 bases agree with TRBD2. Germline CDR1 reads LGHDT; CDR2 reads YNNKEL (reference sequence). The CDR3 consists of 16 residues. Here the CDR3 DNA reads TGTGCCAGCAGCCAAGAAGGCGGGAGGGCCTCCAAAGGGGTGGACTTC. As protein: CASSQEGGRASKGVDF.

V gene TRBV10-3 combines with J gene TRBJ2-1; possibly TRBD2 for D (7 bases). This CDR3 is built from 14 residues. The V end lost 5 bases, the J end lost 6 bases, and 14 bases lay between the germline ends. Germline V lookup: CDR1 ENHRY, CDR2 SYGVKD. CDR3 protein: CAISRPGGSNEQFF. CDR3 in DNA: TGTGCCATCAGTCGCCCGGGGGGCTCCAATGAGCAGTTCTTC.

This chain links TRBV19 with TRBJ1-2, with 8 bases aligning to TRBD1. The germline gives CDR1 LNHDA, CDR2 SQIVND (reference sequence). This CDR3 has 13 amino acids. J was trimmed by 4 bases and V by 7 bases; bases with no gene match: 5. CDR3 nucleotides: TGTGCCAGTACCGGACAGGGTGGCTATGGCTACACCTTC. Translating gives CASTGQGGYGYTF.

V and J are TRBV18 and TRBJ2-1, with 7 bases lining up with TRBD1. After removal of 6 bases from V and 7 bases from J, the junction contained 9 bases not matched to a gene. Germline CDR1 reads KGHSH; CDR2 reads LQKENI. The CDR3 totals 14 residues. The CDR3 spells CASSGTAPLNEQFF. The CDR3, as DNA: TGTGCCAGCTCGGGGACAGCACCTCTAAATGAGCAGTTCTTC.

This clone was seen just once. This chain connects TRBV7-2 to TRBJ1-1, with no clear D. CDR1 is SGHTA, CDR2 FQGNSA, per germline. V lost 5 bases to trimming and J lost 4 bases, with 17 bases between them. The CDR3 contains 15 residues. The CDR3 nucleotides read TGTGCCAGCAGCCTGAGCCGACATAGTCTCACTGAAGCTTTCTTT. This codes for CASSLSRHSLTEAFF.

This clone showed up just a few times. The chain links TRBV5-6 to TRBJ2-7; possibly TRBD2 for D (7 bases). This CDR3 region has 15 residues. V was pared by 4 bases and J by 2 bases, with 16 bases between. The germline V gene has CDR1 SGHDT and CDR2 YYEEEE. The CDR3 is CASSPTGGAAYEQYF. Here the CDR3 DNA reads TGTGCCAGCAGCCCAACTGGGGGGGCCGCCTACGAGCAGTACTTC. The variable domain in full, with the rest retrieved from reference TRBV5-6 and TRBJ2-7, is DAGVTQSPTHLIKTRGQQVTLRCSPKSGHDTVSWYQQALGQGPQFIFQYYEEEERQRGNFPDRFSGHQFPNYSSELNVNALLLGDSALYLCASSPTGGAAYEQYFGPGTRLTVT.

The chain couples TRBV9 to TRBJ2-1; 7 bases fit TRBD1. This CDR3 region has 15 residues. Germline-derived CDR1 and CDR2 are SGDLS and YYNGEE. Trimming cost V 5 bases and J 2 bases; bases outside gene matches: 7. DNA of the CDR3: TGTGCCAGCAGTGTCATGGGACAGCCCTACAATGAGCAGTTCTTC. Amino acid sequence: CASSVMGQPYNEQFF.

The rearrangement uses TRBV1 and TRBJ1-3; whether TRBD1, the table's D call, matches the DNA was not checked. TRBV1 is flagged as a pseudogene. The CDR3 runs to 16 residues. The CDR3 sequence is CTSSQDLRVRGNTIYF. CDR3 in DNA: TGCACCAGCAGCCAAGATCTCAGGGTGAGAGGAAACACCATATATTTT.

On this clone: This sample also contains other DNA sequences that code for the same CDR3. This chain connects TRBV28 to TRBJ1-5, with no clear D. V was trimmed by 5 bases and J by 4 bases, leaving 9 bases between them. Germline loops: CDR1 MDHEN, CDR2 SYDVKM. This CDR3 comprises 13 residues. CDR3 DNA sequence: TGTGCCAGCAGTCCCCCGGGGAATCAGCCCCAGCATTTT. Translation gives CASSPPGNQPQHF.

The rearrangement uses TRBV6-2 or TRBV6-3 and TRBJ1-1, with no clear D. This CDR3 has 12 amino acids. The V end lost 5 bases, the J end lost 0 bases, and 4 bases lay between the germline ends. Germline V gene data show CDR1 as MNHEY and CDR2 as SVGEGT. Here the CDR3 DNA reads TGTGCCAGCAGTCACATGAACACTGAAGCTTTCTTT. Protein product: CASSHMNTEAFF.

This clone was counted a single time. The chain is built from TRBV5-6 and TRBJ2-3; D perhaps matches TRBD2 (6 bases). This CDR3 is built from 14 residues. V was clipped by 3 bases and J by 7 bases, with 15 bases between them. Germline V lookup: CDR1 SGHDT, CDR2 YYEEEE. As DNA, the CDR3 is TGTGCCAGCAGCTCAAAAGGACTAACGAATACGCAGTATTTT. Its protein is CASSSKGLTNTQYF.

The chain joins TRBV6-5 to TRBJ1-1; 9 bases match TRBD1. The CDR3 spans 15 residues. Germline CDR1 and CDR2: MNHEY and SVGAGI. V lost 2 bases and J lost 4; bases outside the gene matches: 5. The DNA for the CDR3 is TGTGCCAGCAGTTACACAGGGGGCTGGGGCACTGAAGCTTTCTTT. This sequence encodes CASSYTGGWGTEAFF.

This clone occurred many times. The V gene is TRBV2, the J gene TRBJ2-7; D is uncertain. This CDR3 comprises 11 residues. Germline V CDR1 and CDR2: SNHLY, FYNNEI. Between the trimmed V and J ends, which lost 6 bases and 3 bases, there was a span of 6 bases. In nucleotides, the CDR3 is TGTGCCAGCAGGTTGTACTACGAGCAGTACTTC. This gives the protein CASRLYYEQYF. Looking up the rest from reference TRBV2 and TRBJ2-7 gives the full variable domain: EPEVTQTPSHQVTQMGQEVILRCVPISNHLYFYWYRQILGQKVEFLVSFYNNEISEKSEIFDDQFSVERPDGSNFTLKIRSTKLEDSAMYFCASRLYYEQYFGPGTRLTVT.

The chain combines TRBV9 with TRBJ2-7; D uncertain. Trimming stripped 0 bases from V and 0 bases from J, with 7 bases between. Per germline, CDR1 SGDLS and CDR2 YYNGEE. The CDR3 runs 14 residues. CDR3: CASSVVASSYEQYF. The CDR3 region has the DNA TGTGCCAGCAGCGTAGTGGCAAGCTCCTACGAGCAGTACTTC.

The chain joins TRBV29-1 to TRBJ2-7; TRBD1 aligns across 7 bases. There are 12 residues in the CDR3. The V segment lost 8 bases and the J segment 3 bases; nucleotides outside the gene matches: 7. Per the germline V gene, CDR1 is SQVTM and CDR2 is ANQGSEA. CDR3 nucleotide sequence: TGCAGCATTCGGGACAGTTACTACGAGCAGTACTTC. This translates into CSIRDSYYEQYF.

The chain has TRBV19 and TRBJ2-1, with D hard to call. This CDR3 is built from 14 residues. Germline assignment: CDR1 LNHDA and CDR2 SQIVND (reference sequence). V lost 3 bases and J lost 3, with 9 bases in between. The CDR3 sequence is CASSISLIYNEQFF. CDR3 sequence (DNA): TGTGCCAGTAGTATCAGTCTTATCTACAATGAGCAGTTCTTC.

The chain combines TRBV7-9 with TRBJ2-1; 7 positions match TRBD1. V gave up 4 bases and J gave up 3 bases; unmatched junction bases: 9. There are 16 residues in the CDR3. CDR1 SEHNR and CDR2 FQNEAQ come from the germline V gene (reference sequence). As DNA, the CDR3 is TGTGCCAGCAGCTCTATCCGGGACAGCGTCTACAATGAGCAGTTCTTC. It yields the protein CASSSIRDSVYNEQFF. Full variable domain (rest looked up from reference TRBV7-9 and TRBJ2-1): DTGVSQNPRHKITKRGQNVTFRCDPISEHNRLYWYRQTLGQGPEFLTYFQNEAQLEKSRLLSDRFSAERPKGSFSTLEIQRTEQGDSAMYLCASSSIRDSVYNEQFFGPGTRLTVL.

A few counts support this clone. This chain uses TRBV12-2 with TRBJ1-1. TRBV12-2 represents a pseudogene. The CDR3 runs to 12 residues. The CDR3 sequence: CASRFLNTEAFF. CDR3 bases: TGTGCAAGTCGCTTCCTCAACACTGAAGCTTTCTTT.

The chain has TRBV3-1 (or the pseudogene TRBV3-2) and TRBJ1-2; 8 bases map to TRBD1. V was clipped by 4 bases and J by 1 base; unmatched bases: 8. In germline, CDR1 is LGHDT, CDR2 YNNKEL (reference sequence). This CDR3 comprises 16 residues. Written as DNA, the CDR3 is TGTGCCAGCAGCCCCTGGGACAGGATTCTTAACTATGGCTACACCTTC. Amino acid sequence: CASSPWDRILNYGYTF.

The chain couples TRBV15 to TRBJ1-6; 7 bases line up with TRBD1. J was trimmed by 8 bases and V by 0 bases; bases with no gene match: 7. The CDR3 spans 16 residues. Germline V lookup: CDR1 LNHNV, CDR2 YYDKDF (reference sequence). This chain's CDR3 is CATSRDPGTEYSPLHF. CDR3 in DNA: TGTGCCACCAGCAGAGATCCCGGGACAGAATATTCACCCCTCCACTTT.